The 14 T cell receptor beta chains reported below all come from one sample, sequenced in a study of blood T cell repertoires in COVID-19. Data came from immunoSEQ multiplex PCR; TCRdb stores just in-frame clones and leaves some out. The repertoire holds tens of thousands of clones, less than 85% seen once, with around 13% in the top ten. Input material: peripheral blood. Receptors originate from a man aged 55 to 69 with active COVID-19.

The chain links TRBV29-1 to TRBJ1-1; 7 bases align to TRBD1. V lost 7 bases to trimming and J lost 5 bases; unmatched junction nucleotides: 7. This CDR3 has 12 amino acids. Germline V gene sequence: CDR1 SQVTM, CDR2 ANQGSEA. The CDR3: CSARQGHTEAFF. The CDR3 nucleotides read TGCAGCGCAAGACAGGGTCATACTGAAGCTTTCTTT.

This clone occurred many times. The chain combines TRBV19 with TRBJ2-7; no reliable D call. Between the trimmed V and J ends, which lost 5 bases and 4 bases, there was a span of 9 bases. CDR3 length equals 12 residues. CDR1 and CDR2 (germline): LNHDA, SQIVND (reference sequence). The CDR3 reads CASSPRQYEQYF. Here the CDR3 DNA reads TGTGCCAGTAGTCCCCGACAATACGAGCAGTACTTC.

The chain uses TRBV9 and TRBJ2-5; D uncertain. The CDR3 loop spans 14 amino acids. Trimming left V 4 bases short and J 2 bases short, with 12 bases between. CDR1 is SGDLS, CDR2 YYNGEE, per germline. The CDR3 here is CASSPDTVQETQYF. The CDR3 DNA follows: TGTGCCAGCAGCCCTGACACCGTTCAAGAGACCCAGTACTTC.

This clone was seen once. This sequence joins TRBV2 and TRBJ2-1, with D tentatively TRBD1 (5 bases). Germline loops: CDR1 SNHLY, CDR2 FYNNEI. With 4 bases removed from V and 6 bases from J, the gap between germline ends came to 13 bases. The CDR3 runs 14 residues. CDR3 sequence reads: CASSGIGRGNEQFF. CDR3 nucleotides: TGTGCCAGCAGTGGTATAGGAAGGGGCAATGAGCAGTTCTTC.

The chain employs TRBV5-1 and TRBJ1-1; D is uncertain. The V end lost 0 bases, the J end lost 5 bases, and 14 bases lay between the germline ends. Germline V lookup: CDR1 SGHRS, CDR2 YFSETQ. The CDR3 has 15 amino acids. CDR3: CASSLVALPGTEAFF. CDR3 DNA sequence: TGCGCCAGCAGCTTGGTGGCGCTGCCGGGGACTGAAGCTTTCTTT.

This chain uses TRBV9 with TRBJ2-1, with D unclear. The V and J ends lost 0 bases and 6 bases respectively, with 7 bases between them. This CDR3 is 13 amino acids long. CDR1 is SGDLS, CDR2 YYNGEE, per germline. The CDR3 protein is CASSVGPFNEQFF. The DNA of the CDR3 is TGTGCCAGCAGCGTAGGTCCCTTCAATGAGCAGTTCTTC.

CDR3: CASSVSGLGRGNEQFF. The CDR3 DNA sequence: TGCGCCAGCAGCGTCTCCGGGTTGGGCCGAGGGAATGAGCAGTTCTTC. This chain joins TRBV5-1 and TRBJ2-1, with D tentatively TRBD2 (5 bases). V was pared by 4 bases and J by 7 bases, with 21 bases between. The CDR3 is made up of 16 amino acids. CDR1 SGHRS and CDR2 YFSETQ come from the germline V gene.

The rearrangement uses TRBV19 and TRBJ1-4, with a weak D call TRBD1 (5 bases). V was shortened by 1 base and J by 12 bases, with 15 bases between the two germline ends. The V gene's germline CDR1 is LNHDA and CDR2 SQIVND (reference sequence). The CDR3 covers 14 residues. CDR3 coding DNA: TGTGCCAGTAGTATAGTCCCCGGCGGGGGAGAACTGTTTTTT. This sequence encodes CASSIVPGGGELFF.

The V and J genes are TRBV4-3 and TRBJ2-3; D may be TRBD2 (5 bases). The CDR3 length is 13 residues. The V end was cut by 5 bases, the J end by 5 bases, with 11 bases between. Germline CDR1 is LGHNA and CDR2 is YSLEER. The CDR3 reads CASSNGVLDTQYF. The CDR3, as DNA: TGCGCCAGCAGCAACGGGGTCCTAGATACGCAGTATTTT.

In its sample, this clone was seen once. CDR3 nucleotide sequence: TGCAGCGTTGAAGGGCCACCTCACAGGGAGACTGAAGCTTTCTTT. This encodes CSVEGPPHRETEAFF. This chain links TRBV29-1 with TRBJ1-1; D may be TRBD1 (6 bases). Germline values: CDR1 SQVTM, CDR2 ANQGSEA. There are 15 residues in the CDR3. Trimming removed 1 base from V and 5 bases from J, with 17 bases in between.

V and J are TRBV4-1 and TRBJ1-5, with D maybe TRBD1 (5 bases). V was shortened by 2 bases and J by 3 bases, with 14 bases between the two germline ends. The length of the CDR3 is 16 residues. Germline V gene sequence: CDR1 MGHRA, CDR2 YSYEKL. This chain's CDR3 is CASSQQLTATNQPQHF. DNA for the CDR3: TGCGCCAGCAGCCAACAATTGACAGCTACCAATCAGCCCCAGCATTTT.

This clone was detected a few times. The CDR3 DNA follows: TGCGCCAGCAGCCAAGATTGGACTAGCGGGAGTGCCGAGCAGTACTTC. This gives the protein CASSQDWTSGSAEQYF. This chain joins TRBV4-3 and TRBJ2-7, with TRBD2 identical over 13 bases. The CDR3 totals 16 residues. The V gene end was trimmed by 0 bases and the J gene end by 6 bases; junction bases not matched to a gene: 5. CDR1 is LGHNA, CDR2 YSLEER, per germline.

The chain is built from TRBV14 and TRBJ2-1; TRBD1 is a possible D gene (5 bases). The germline CDR1 and CDR2 sequences are SGHDN and FVKESK. Trimming cost V 1 base and J 3 bases, with 7 bases left between them. The CDR3 consists of 14 residues. The DNA of the CDR3 is TGTGCCAGCAGCCAAGGGGGCTACTACAATGAGCAGTTCTTC. Its translation: CASSQGGYYNEQFF.

The J gene is TRBJ2-1, the V gene TRBV11-3, with TRBD1 matching 7 bases. Germline-derived CDR1 and CDR2 are SGHNT and YENEEA. The CDR3 runs 14 residues. The J segment lost 9 bases and the V segment lost 0 bases, leaving 5 bases of the junction unmatched. The CDR3 region is CASSLEIGGGEQFF. CDR3 nucleotides: TGTGCCAGCAGCTTAGAAATAGGGGGCGGTGAGCAGTTCTTC.